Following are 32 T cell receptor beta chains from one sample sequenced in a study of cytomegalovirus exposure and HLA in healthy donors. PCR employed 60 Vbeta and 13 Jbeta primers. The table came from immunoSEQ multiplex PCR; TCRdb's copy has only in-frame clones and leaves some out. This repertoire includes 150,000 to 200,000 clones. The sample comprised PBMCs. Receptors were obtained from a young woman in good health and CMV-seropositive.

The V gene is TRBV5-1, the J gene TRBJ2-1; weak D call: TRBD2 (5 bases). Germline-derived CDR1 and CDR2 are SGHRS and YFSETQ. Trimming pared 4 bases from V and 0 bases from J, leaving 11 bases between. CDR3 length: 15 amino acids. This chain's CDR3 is CASSRGDGSYNEQFF. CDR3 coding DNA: TGCGCCAGCAGCCGGGGAGATGGCTCCTACAATGAGCAGTTCTTC.

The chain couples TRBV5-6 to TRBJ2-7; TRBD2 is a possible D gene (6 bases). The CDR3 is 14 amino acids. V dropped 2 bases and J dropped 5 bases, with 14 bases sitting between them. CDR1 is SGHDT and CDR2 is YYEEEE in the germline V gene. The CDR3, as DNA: TGTGCCAGCAGCTTTTTTAGCGGATCCCACGAGCAGTACTTC. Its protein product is CASSFFSGSHEQYF.

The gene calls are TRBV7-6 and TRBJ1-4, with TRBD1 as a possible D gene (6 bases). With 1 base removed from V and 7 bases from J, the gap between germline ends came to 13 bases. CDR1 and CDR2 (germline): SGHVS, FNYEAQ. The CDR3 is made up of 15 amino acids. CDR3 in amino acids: CASSLDTGLGEKLFF. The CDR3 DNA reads TGTGCCAGCAGCTTAGATACAGGGTTGGGTGAAAAACTGTTTTTT.

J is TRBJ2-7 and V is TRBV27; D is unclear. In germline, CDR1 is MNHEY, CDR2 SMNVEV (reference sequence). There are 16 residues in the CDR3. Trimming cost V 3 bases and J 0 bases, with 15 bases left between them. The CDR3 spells CASSFPGSRVSYEQYF. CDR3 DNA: TGTGCCAGCAGTTTTCCGGGTAGCCGCGTCTCCTACGAGCAGTACTTC.

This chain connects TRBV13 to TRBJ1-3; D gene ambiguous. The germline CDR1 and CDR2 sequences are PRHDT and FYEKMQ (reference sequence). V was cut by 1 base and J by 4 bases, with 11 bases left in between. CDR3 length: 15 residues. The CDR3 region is CASSLVRQAGNTIYF. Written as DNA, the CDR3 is TGTGCCAGCAGCTTAGTTCGGCAGGCCGGAAACACCATATATTTT.

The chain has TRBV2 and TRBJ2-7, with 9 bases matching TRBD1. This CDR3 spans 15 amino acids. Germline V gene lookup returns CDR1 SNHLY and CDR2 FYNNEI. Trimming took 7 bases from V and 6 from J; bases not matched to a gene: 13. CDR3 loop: CASTPPTGGFFEQYF. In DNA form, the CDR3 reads TGTGCCAGCACCCCGCCCACAGGGGGCTTTTTCGAGCAGTACTTC.

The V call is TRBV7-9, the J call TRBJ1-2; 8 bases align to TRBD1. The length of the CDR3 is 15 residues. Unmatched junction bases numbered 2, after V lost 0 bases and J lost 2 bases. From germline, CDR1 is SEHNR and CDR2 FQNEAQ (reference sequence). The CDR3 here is CASSLADRGNYGYTF. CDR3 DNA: TGTGCCAGCAGCTTAGCTGACAGGGGCAACTATGGCTACACCTTC.

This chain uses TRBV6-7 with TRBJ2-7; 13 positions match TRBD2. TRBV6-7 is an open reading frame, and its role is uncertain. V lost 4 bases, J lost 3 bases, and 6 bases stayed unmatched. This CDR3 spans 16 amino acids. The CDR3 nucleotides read TGTGCCAGCAGTTTTGTGGGACTAGCGGGATTCTACGAGCAGTACTTC. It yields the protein CASSFVGLAGFYEQYF.

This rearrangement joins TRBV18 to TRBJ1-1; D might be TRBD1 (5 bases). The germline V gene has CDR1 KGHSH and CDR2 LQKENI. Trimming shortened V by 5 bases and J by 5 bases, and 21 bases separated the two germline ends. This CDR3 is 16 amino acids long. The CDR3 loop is CASSSNSGFSGTEAFF. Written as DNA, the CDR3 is TGTGCCAGCTCATCCAATTCAGGGTTTAGTGGGACTGAAGCTTTCTTT.

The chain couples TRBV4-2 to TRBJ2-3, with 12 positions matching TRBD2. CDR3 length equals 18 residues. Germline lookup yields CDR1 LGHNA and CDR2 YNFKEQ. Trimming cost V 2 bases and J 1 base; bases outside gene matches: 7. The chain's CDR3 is CASSQLAGGPTGTDTQYF. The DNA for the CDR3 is TGTGCCAGCAGCCAACTAGCGGGAGGGCCAACAGGCACAGATACGCAGTATTTT.

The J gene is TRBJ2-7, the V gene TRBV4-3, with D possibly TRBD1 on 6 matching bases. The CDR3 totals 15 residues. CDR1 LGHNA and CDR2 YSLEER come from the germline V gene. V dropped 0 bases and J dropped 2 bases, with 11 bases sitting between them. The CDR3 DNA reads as TGCGCCAGCAGCCAAGATAGGACAGCCACCTACGAGCAGTACTTC. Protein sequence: CASSQDRTATYEQYF.

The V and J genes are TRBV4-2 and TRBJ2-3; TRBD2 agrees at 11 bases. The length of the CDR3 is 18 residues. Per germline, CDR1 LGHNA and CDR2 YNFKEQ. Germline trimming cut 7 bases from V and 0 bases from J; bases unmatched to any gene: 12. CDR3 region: CASTQGTSGSPSTDTQYF. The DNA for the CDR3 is TGTGCCAGCACCCAGGGTACTAGCGGGAGTCCGAGCACAGATACGCAGTATTTT.

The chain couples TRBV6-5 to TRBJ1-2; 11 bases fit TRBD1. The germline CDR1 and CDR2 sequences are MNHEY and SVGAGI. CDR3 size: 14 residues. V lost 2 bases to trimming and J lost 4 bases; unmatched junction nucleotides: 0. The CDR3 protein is CASSYGTGGYGYTF. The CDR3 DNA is TGTGCCAGCAGTTACGGGACAGGGGGCTATGGCTACACCTTC.

The CDR3 nucleotides read TGCGCCAGCAGCTCGCGCTCAACCAACACTGAAGCTTTCTTT. Protein: CASSSRSTNTEAFF. This chain joins TRBV5-1 and TRBJ1-1; D gene ambiguous. The CDR3 contains 14 residues. The germline V and J ends were trimmed by 3 bases and 2 bases, with 11 bases remaining between them. Germline CDR1 is SGHRS and CDR2 is YFSETQ.

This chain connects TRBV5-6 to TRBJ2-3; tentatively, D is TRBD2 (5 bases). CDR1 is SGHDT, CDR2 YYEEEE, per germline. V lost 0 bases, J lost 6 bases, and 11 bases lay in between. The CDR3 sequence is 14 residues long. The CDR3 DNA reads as TGTGCCAGCAGCTTGGGGCGGGTTCTGGATACGCAGTATTTT. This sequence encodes CASSLGRVLDTQYF.

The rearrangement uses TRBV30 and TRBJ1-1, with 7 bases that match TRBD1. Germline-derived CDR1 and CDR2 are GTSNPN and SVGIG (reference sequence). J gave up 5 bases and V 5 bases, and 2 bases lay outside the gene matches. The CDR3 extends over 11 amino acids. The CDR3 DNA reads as TGTGCCTGGGGGACAGTTACTGAAGCTTTCTTT. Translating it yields CAWGTVTEAFF.

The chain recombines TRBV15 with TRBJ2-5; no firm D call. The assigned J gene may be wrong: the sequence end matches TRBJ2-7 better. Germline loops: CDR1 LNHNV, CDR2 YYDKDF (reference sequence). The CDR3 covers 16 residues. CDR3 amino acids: CATSRDTALSSYEQYF. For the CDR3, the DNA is TGTGCCACCAGCAGAGATACTGCACTGAGCTCCTACGAGCAGTACTTC.

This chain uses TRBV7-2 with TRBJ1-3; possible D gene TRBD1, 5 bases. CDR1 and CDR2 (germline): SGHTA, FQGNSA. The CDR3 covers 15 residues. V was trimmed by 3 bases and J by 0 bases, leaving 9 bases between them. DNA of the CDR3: TGTGCCAGCAGCTTCGGGGGGAGCTCTGGAAACACCATATATTTT. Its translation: CASSFGGSSGNTIYF.

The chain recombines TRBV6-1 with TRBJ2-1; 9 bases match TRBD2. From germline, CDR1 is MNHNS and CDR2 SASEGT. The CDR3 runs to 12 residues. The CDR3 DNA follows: TGTGCAGGGGGGACTAGCCGGGATGAGCAGTTCTTC. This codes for CAGGTSRDEQFF.

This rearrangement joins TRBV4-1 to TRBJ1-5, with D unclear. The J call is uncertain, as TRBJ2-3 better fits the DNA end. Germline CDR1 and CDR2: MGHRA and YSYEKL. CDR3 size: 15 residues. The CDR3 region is CASSQEGAIGLTQYF. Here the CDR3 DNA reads TGCGCCAGCAGCCAAGAAGGCGCCATCGGGTTGACCCAGTATTTT.

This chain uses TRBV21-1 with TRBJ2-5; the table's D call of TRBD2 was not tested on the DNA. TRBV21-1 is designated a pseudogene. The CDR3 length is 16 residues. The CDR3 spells CASSKVGQSSEETQYF. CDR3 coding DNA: TGTGCCAGCAGCAAAGTTGGCCAATCAAGCGAGGAGACCCAGTACTTC.

CDR3 amino acids: CASSLEGGIMNTEAFF. CDR3 DNA sequence: TGCGCCAGCAGCTTGGAGGGGGGGATCATGAACACTGAAGCTTTCTTT. The V and J genes are TRBV5-1 and TRBJ1-1; D is possibly TRBD1 (6 bases). The CDR3 has 16 residues. Trimming pared 0 bases from V and 0 bases from J, leaving 12 bases between. Germline CDR1 and CDR2: SGHRS and YFSETQ.

Here the CDR3 reads CASSHALPASGIPGELFF. In DNA, the CDR3 is TGCGCCAGCAGCCATGCTTTACCAGCGTCAGGGATTCCCGGGGAGCTGTTTTTT. The chain is built from TRBV4-3 and TRBJ2-2; the D gene is possibly TRBD1 (5 bases). The CDR3 runs to 18 residues. Germline-derived CDR1 and CDR2 are LGHNA and YSLEER. V was trimmed by 3 bases and J by 6 bases, leaving 23 bases between them.

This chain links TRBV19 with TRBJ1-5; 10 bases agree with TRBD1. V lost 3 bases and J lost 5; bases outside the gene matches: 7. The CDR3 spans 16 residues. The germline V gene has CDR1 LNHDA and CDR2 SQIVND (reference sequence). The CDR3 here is CASSMGPGQGYQPQHF. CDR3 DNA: TGTGCCAGTAGTATGGGACCGGGACAGGGGTATCAGCCCCAGCATTTT.

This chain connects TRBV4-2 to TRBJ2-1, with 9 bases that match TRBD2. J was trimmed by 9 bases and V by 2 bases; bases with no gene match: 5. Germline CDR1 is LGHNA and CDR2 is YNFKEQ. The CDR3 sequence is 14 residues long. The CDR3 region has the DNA TGTGCCAGCAGCCAAAGGCGGGGGGGCCCTGAGCAGTTCTTC. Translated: CASSQRRGGPEQFF.

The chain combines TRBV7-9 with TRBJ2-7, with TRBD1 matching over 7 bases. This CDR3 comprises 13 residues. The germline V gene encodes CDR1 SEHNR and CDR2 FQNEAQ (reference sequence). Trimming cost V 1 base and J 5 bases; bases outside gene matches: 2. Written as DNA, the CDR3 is TGTGCCAGCAGCTTAGAAACAGGGGACGAGCAGTACTTC. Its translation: CASSLETGDEQYF.

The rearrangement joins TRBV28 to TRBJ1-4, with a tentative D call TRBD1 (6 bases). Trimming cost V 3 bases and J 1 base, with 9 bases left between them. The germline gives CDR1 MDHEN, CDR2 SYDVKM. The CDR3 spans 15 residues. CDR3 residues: CASSLGGRTNEKLFF. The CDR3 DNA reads TGTGCCAGCAGTTTGGGGGGGCGAACTAATGAAAAACTGTTTTTT.

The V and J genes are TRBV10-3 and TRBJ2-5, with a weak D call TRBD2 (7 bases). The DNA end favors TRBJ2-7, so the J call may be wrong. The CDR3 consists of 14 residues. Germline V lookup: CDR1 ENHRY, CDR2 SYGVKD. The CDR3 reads CATTLGGGVYEQYF. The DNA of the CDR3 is TGTGCCACGACCCTAGGGGGGGGCGTCTACGAGCAGTACTTC.

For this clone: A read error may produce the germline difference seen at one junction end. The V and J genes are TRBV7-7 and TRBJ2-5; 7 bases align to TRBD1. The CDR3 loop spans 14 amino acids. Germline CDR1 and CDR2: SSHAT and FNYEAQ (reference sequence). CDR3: CASSLDSGGETQYF. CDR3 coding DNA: TGTGCTAGCAGCCTGGACTCAGGGGGAGAGACCCAGTACTTC. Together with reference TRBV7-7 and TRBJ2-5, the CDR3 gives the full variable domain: GAGVSQSPRYKVTKRGQDVTLRCDPISSHATLYWYQQALGQGPEFLTYFNYEAQPDKSGLPSDRFSAERPEGSISTLTIQRTEQRDSAMYRCASSLDSGGETQYFGPGTRLLVL.

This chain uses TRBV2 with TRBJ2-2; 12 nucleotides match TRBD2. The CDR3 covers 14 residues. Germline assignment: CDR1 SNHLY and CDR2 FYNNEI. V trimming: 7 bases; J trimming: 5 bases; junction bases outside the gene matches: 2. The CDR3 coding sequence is TGTGCCAGCATCGGACTAGCGGGAACCGGGGAGCTGTTTTTT. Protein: CASIGLAGTGELFF.

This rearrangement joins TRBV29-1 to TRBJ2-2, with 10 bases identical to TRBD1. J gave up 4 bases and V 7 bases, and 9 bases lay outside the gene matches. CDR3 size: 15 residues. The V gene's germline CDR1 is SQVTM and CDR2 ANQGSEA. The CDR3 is CSAHRDRGGTGELFF. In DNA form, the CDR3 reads TGCAGCGCCCACCGGGACAGGGGCGGCACCGGGGAGCTGTTTTTT.

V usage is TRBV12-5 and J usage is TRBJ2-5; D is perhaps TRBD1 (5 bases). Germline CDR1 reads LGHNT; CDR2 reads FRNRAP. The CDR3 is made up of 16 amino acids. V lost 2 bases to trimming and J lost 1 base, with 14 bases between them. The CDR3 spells CASGLFRTRSQETQYF. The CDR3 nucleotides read TGTGCTAGTGGTTTGTTTCGGACAAGGTCCCAAGAGACCCAGTACTTC.